This entry concerns a single TCR beta chain. This sample was taken from a study of CD8 T cells in Susac syndrome. With random hexamers, reverse transcription was performed on about 0.45 to 1 ug of RNA. Amplification of TCR beta CDR3 spanned 54 Vbeta and 13 Jbeta via immunoSEQ multiplex PCR. TCRdb reprocessed the immunoSEQ multiplex PCR reads via MiXCR and lists one record per CDR3 protein. The sample holds about 140,000 distinct CDR3 sequences, 90% to 95% seen once. In germline, CDR1 is KGHDR, CDR2 SFDVKD. The length of the CDR3 is 16 residues. V dropped 5 bases and J dropped 1 base, with 15 bases sitting between them. Peripheral blood CD8+ and CD4+ T cells were profiled by TCR beta sequencing. Included as multiple sclerosis controls were treatment-naive patients who had stable or active relapsing-remitting disease. Negative isolation was used for CD8+ and CD4+ T cells and FACS enrichment for TEMRA cells.

This chain uses TRBV24-1 with TRBJ2-3, with D tentatively TRBD2 (5 bases). The TCR sequence derives from a human donor with multiple sclerosis. Sequencing was performed on CD4+ T cells from PBMCs. The DNA of the CDR3 is TGTGCCACCAGTGTCGGCGGGTTCGGAGGCACAGATACGCAGTATTTT. Protein sequence: CATSVGGFGGTDTQYF.